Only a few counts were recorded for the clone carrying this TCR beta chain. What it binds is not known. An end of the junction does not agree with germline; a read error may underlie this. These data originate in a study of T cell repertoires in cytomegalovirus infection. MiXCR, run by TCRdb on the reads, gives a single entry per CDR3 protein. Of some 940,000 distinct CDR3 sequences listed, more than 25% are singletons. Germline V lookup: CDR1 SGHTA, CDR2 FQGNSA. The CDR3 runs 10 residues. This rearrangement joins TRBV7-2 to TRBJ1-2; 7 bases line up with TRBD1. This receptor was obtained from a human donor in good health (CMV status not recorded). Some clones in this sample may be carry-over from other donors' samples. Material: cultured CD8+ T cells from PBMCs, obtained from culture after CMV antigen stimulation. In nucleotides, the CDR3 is TGTGCCAGCAGCCCAGGGGGGGGTTCTTTC. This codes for CASSPGGGSF.